Each of the 21 T cell receptor beta chains below was sequenced from the same sample in a study of shared clonotypes between healthy human individuals. Here immunoSEQ multiplex PCR was the method, and the copy in TCRdb shows in-frame clones only, minus some. The sample carries 950,000 to 1,100,000 clones, around 74% recorded once. The sample consisted of memory CD4+ T cells sorted from blood. Subset denoted: CD45RA-negative fraction. The receptors originated from a man younger than 35 in good health.

With respect to this clone: This sample also contains other DNA sequences that code for the same CDR3. The rearrangement uses TRBV28 and TRBJ1-3; D may be TRBD1 (6 bases). CDR1 MDHEN and CDR2 SYDVKM come from the germline V gene. V lost 5 bases, J lost 7 bases, and 15 bases lay in between. This CDR3 is built from 14 residues. In DNA, the CDR3 is TGTGCCAGCAGTCCGTCCCGGGGGCGGAACACCATATATTTT. Its translation: CASSPSRGRNTIYF.

The chain carries TRBV7-8 and TRBJ1-2; no firm D call. Germline CDR1 is SGHVS and CDR2 is FQNEAQ. V was clipped by 4 bases and J by 4 bases, with 7 bases between them. CDR3 length equals 12 residues. The CDR3 bases are TGTGCCAGCAGCTCAAGGAGCTATGGCTACACCTTC. This translates into CASSSRSYGYTF.

This clone occurred once. This chain links TRBV7-2 with TRBJ2-7; 11 bases agree with TRBD2. The CDR3 covers 15 residues. V lost 2 bases, J lost 4 bases, and 4 bases stayed unmatched. In germline, CDR1 is SGHTA, CDR2 FQGNSA. The CDR3 sequence: CASSLTSGSEYEQYF. The CDR3 bases are TGTGCCAGCAGCTTAACTAGCGGGAGTGAATACGAGCAGTACTTC.

The rearrangement uses TRBV5-1 and TRBJ1-4; the D gene is possibly TRBD1 (6 bases). The CDR3 loop spans 16 amino acids. Germline V gene sequence: CDR1 SGHRS, CDR2 YFSETQ. V was cut by 2 bases and J by 0 bases, with 11 bases left in between. This chain's CDR3 is CASSLGTQTTNEKLFF. CDR3 in DNA: TGCGCCAGCAGCTTAGGGACACAGACAACTAATGAAAAACTGTTTTTT.

The table lists this clone with a few counts. Different DNA sequences within this sample yield the same CDR3. The rearrangement links TRBV18 to TRBJ1-1; D may be TRBD1 (5 bases). Trimming shortened V by 6 bases and J by 1 base, and 9 bases separated the two germline ends. Germline V gene lookup returns CDR1 KGHSH and CDR2 LQKENI. The CDR3 spans 13 residues. CDR3: CASSPQGNTEAFF. The CDR3 DNA is TGTGCCAGCTCTCCGCAGGGGAACACTGAAGCTTTCTTT.

There are a few counts of this clone. The chain has TRBV28 and TRBJ1-3; the D gene is possibly TRBD1 (5 bases). The CDR3 has 16 residues. The germline gives CDR1 MDHEN, CDR2 SYDVKM. With 2 bases removed from V and 3 bases from J, the gap between germline ends came to 14 bases. CDR3 bases: TGTGCCAGCAGTTTAGGGGGGGGTTTGAGTGGAAACACCATATATTTT. Protein sequence: CASSLGGGLSGNTIYF.

This chain links TRBV2 with TRBJ1-6; a possible D gene is TRBD1 (6 bases). The CDR3 runs to 13 residues. V was trimmed by 7 bases and J by 10 bases, leaving 14 bases between them. The germline gives CDR1 SNHLY, CDR2 FYNNEI. The CDR3 region is CASMEQGRSPLHF. DNA of the CDR3: TGTGCCAGCATGGAACAGGGTCGATCACCCCTCCACTTT.

The chain employs TRBV25-1 and TRBJ2-7; D is perhaps TRBD1 or TRBD2 (5 bases each). Per the germline V gene, CDR1 is MGHDK and CDR2 is SYGVNS. V lost 1 base, J lost 6 bases, and 16 bases lay in between. The CDR3 has 15 residues. In DNA, the CDR3 is TGTGCCAGCAGTGAATGGGGCCAGGCCGCGGGCGAGCAGTACTTC. It is translated as CASSEWGQAAGEQYF.

The chain recombines TRBV4-1 with TRBJ2-7; D unresolved. The CDR3 runs to 18 residues. Germline V gives CDR1 MGHRA, CDR2 YSYEKL. Trimming pared 3 bases from V and 0 bases from J, leaving 21 bases between. The CDR3: CASSQGRLGGESSYEQYF. Here the CDR3 DNA reads TGCGCCAGCAGCCAGGGCAGGCTGGGCGGAGAGAGCTCCTACGAGCAGTACTTC.

The V call is TRBV15, the J call TRBJ2-4; D is perhaps TRBD2 (5 bases). Trimming left V 2 bases short and J 1 base short, with 12 bases between. There are 16 residues in the CDR3. From germline, CDR1 is LNHNV and CDR2 YYDKDF (reference sequence). The CDR3 here is CATSRTFGGAKNIQYF. CDR3 in DNA: TGTGCCACCAGCAGAACCTTCGGCGGGGCCAAAAACATTCAGTACTTC.

This chain joins TRBV18 and TRBJ2-3; TRBD1 matches at 8 bases. This CDR3 comprises 13 residues. Germline V gene data show CDR1 as KGHSH and CDR2 as LQKENI. After removal of 5 bases from V and 6 bases from J, the junction contained 4 bases not matched to a gene. The chain's CDR3 is CASSTRQGDTQYF. Here the CDR3 DNA reads TGTGCCAGCTCAACTCGACAGGGGGATACGCAGTATTTT.

In the case of this clone: This same CDR3 is encoded by further DNA sequences in the sample. V is TRBV6-5 and J is TRBJ1-2; D possibly corresponds to TRBD1 (5 bases). This CDR3 is built from 14 residues. Germline V lookup: CDR1 MNHEY, CDR2 SVGAGI. Trimming removed 0 bases at V and 4 bases at J, with 9 bases between. CDR3 loop: CASSYSGAGYGYTF. The CDR3 region has the DNA TGTGCCAGCAGTTACTCTGGGGCTGGCTATGGCTACACCTTC.

The genes are TRBV29-1 and TRBJ2-7, with a possible D match to TRBD2 (6 bases). Trimming took 5 bases from V and 0 from J, leaving 11 bases between them. The CDR3 sequence is 13 residues long. The V gene's germline CDR1 is SQVTM and CDR2 ANQGSEA. In nucleotides, the CDR3 is TGCAGCGTTCCTAGCGAGACCTCCTACGAGCAGTACTTC. It yields the protein CSVPSETSYEQYF.

V and J are TRBV18 and TRBJ2-4; D ambiguous. This CDR3 contains 14 residues. The germline CDR1 and CDR2 sequences are KGHSH and LQKENI. V lost 3 bases, J lost 2 bases, and 8 bases lay in between. Here the CDR3 DNA reads TGTGCCAGCTCACCCGACGGTACCAAAAACATTCAGTACTTC. Amino acid sequence: CASSPDGTKNIQYF. The variable domain in full, with the rest retrieved from reference TRBV18 and TRBJ2-4, is NAGVMQNPRHLVRRRGQEARLRCSPMKGHSHVYWYRQLPEEGLKFMVYLQKENIIDESGMPKERFSAEFPKEGPSILRIQQVVRGDSAAYFCASSPDGTKNIQYFGAGTRLSVL.

This chain links TRBV6-1 with TRBJ1-2; perhaps TRBD1 as D (5 bases). The V and J ends lost 6 bases and 4 bases respectively, with 15 bases between them. CDR1 MNHNS and CDR2 SASEGT come from the germline V gene. The CDR3 is made up of 14 amino acids. The CDR3 loop is CASSSPGPPYGYTF. In DNA form, the CDR3 reads TGTGCCAGCAGCTCCCCGGGACCGCCCTATGGCTACACCTTC.

The V call is TRBV25-1, the J call TRBJ2-3; D is perhaps TRBD1 (5 bases). Trimming left V 1 base short and J 1 base short, with 9 bases between. Per germline, CDR1 MGHDK and CDR2 SYGVNS. The CDR3 runs to 15 residues. Here the CDR3 DNA reads TGTGCCAGCAGTGAATGGGGCAGGGGCACAGATACGCAGTATTTT. Encoded protein: CASSEWGRGTDTQYF.

The rearrangement links TRBV18 to TRBJ1-3, with 7 bases lining up with TRBD1. There are 15 residues in the CDR3. Germline CDR1 is KGHSH and CDR2 is LQKENI. Trimming cost V 6 bases and J 4 bases; bases outside gene matches: 9. In DNA, the CDR3 is TGTGCCAGCTCCCTGAACACAGGGGACGGAAACACCATATATTTT. This sequence encodes CASSLNTGDGNTIYF.

The V and J genes are TRBV4-1 and TRBJ2-1, with D possibly TRBD2 on 6 matching bases. Germline V gene sequence: CDR1 MGHRA, CDR2 YSYEKL. V lost 0 bases to trimming and J lost 0 bases, with 9 bases between them. The CDR3 has 16 residues. The chain's CDR3 is CASSQDGGGSYNEQFF. For the CDR3, the DNA is TGCGCCAGCAGCCAAGATGGGGGAGGCTCCTACAATGAGCAGTTCTTC.

V gene TRBV30 combines with J gene TRBJ1-4; D perhaps matches TRBD1 (6 bases). CDR1 GTSNPN and CDR2 SVGIG come from the germline V gene (reference sequence). The CDR3 contains 13 residues. Trimming removed 7 bases from V and 2 bases from J, with 11 bases in between. CDR3 sequence: CASKGHTNEKLFF. CDR3 in DNA: TGTGCCTCGAAGGGACACACTAATGAAAAACTGTTTTTT.

This clone was seen a handful of times. V is TRBV18 and J is TRBJ1-3; D perhaps matches TRBD1 (5 bases). V lost 3 bases and J 2 bases, leaving 11 bases between the germline ends. This CDR3 spans 15 amino acids. In germline, CDR1 is KGHSH, CDR2 LQKENI. The DNA of the CDR3 is TGTGCCAGCTCACCGCCGACAGTTACTGGAAACACCATATATTTT. Its translation: CASSPPTVTGNTIYF.

This rearrangement joins TRBV29-1 to TRBJ1-4; possible D gene TRBD1, 6 bases. This CDR3 contains 14 residues. Germline-derived CDR1 and CDR2 are SQVTM and ANQGSEA. V lost 7 bases to trimming and J lost 7 bases, with 19 bases between them. The CDR3 here is CSAMTGRESEKLFF. CDR3 DNA: TGCAGCGCCATGACAGGCAGGGAGAGTGAAAAACTGTTTTTT.